This T cell receptor (beta chain) originates from a study of regulatory T cells in long-lasting Graves disease. At the level of the study: The study counted Graves' disease as persistent given over 5 years of antithyroid drugs and positive TSH receptor antibodies.

Trimming removed 3 bases from V and 2 bases from J, with 8 bases in between. Germline values: CDR1 LNHNV, CDR2 YYDKDF (reference sequence). The CDR3 contains 13 residues. Findings of the study overall: For persistent Graves' patients, TCR diversity was lower than for newly diagnosed ones. It was in persistent disease that TRBV28, TRBJ1-2 and TRBJ2-5 were favored.

Researchers made TCR beta libraries by using iRepertoire HTBI primers and running Arm-PCR on CDR3 regions. Each CDR3 protein is one row after TCRdb ran MiXCR on the multiplex PCR reads. This sample has some 420,000 distinct CDR3 sequences; about 20% occur once, and the top ten carry around 13%. Regarding time point: persistent/refractory GD, antithyroid drugs over 5 years with positive TRAb. PBMC RNA was the source of the TCR library. Peripheral blood, at 7.5 to 9 milliliters, went into EDTA tubes. As for this clonotype: Its antigen is not known.

The receptor comes from a female donor with Graves disease. The chain has TRBV15 and TRBJ2-7; no reliable D call. This specimen was peripheral blood mononuclear cells (PBMCs), taken when the disease was refractory, from a patient treated with antithyroid drugs. The CDR3, as DNA: TGTGCCACCAGCAGGGACGGTGCCTACGAGCAGTACTTC. It specifies CATSRDGAYEQYF.